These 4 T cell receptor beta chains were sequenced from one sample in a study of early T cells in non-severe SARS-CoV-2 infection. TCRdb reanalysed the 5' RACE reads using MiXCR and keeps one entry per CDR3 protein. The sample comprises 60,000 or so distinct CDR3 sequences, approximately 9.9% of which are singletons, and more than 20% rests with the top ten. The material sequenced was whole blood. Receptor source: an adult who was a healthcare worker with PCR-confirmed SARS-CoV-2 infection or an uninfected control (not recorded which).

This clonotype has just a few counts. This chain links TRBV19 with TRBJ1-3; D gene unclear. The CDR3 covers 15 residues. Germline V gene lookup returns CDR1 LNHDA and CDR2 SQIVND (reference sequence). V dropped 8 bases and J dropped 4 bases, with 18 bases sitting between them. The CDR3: CASVNWDSGGNTIYF. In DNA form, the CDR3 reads TGTGCCAGTGTCAATTGGGATTCGGGAGGAAACACCATATATTTT.

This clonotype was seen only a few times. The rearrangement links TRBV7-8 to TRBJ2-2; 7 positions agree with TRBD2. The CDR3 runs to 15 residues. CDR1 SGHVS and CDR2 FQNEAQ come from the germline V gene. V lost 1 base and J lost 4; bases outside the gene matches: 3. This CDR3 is CASSLVGEGTGELFF. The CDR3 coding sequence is TGTGCCAGCAGCTTAGTGGGGGAGGGCACCGGGGAGCTGTTTTTT.

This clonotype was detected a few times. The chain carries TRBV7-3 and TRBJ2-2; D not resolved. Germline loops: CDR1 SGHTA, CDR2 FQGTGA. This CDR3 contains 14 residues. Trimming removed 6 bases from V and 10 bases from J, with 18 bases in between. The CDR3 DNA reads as TGTGCCAGCAGGAATCCCGACCCGGACGAGGAGCTGTTTTTT. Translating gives CASRNPDPDEELFF.

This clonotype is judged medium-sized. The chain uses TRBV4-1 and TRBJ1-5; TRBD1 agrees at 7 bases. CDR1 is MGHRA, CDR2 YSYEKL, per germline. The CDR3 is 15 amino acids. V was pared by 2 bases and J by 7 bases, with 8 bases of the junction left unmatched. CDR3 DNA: TGCGCCAGCAGCCAATACACAGGGGCCCCCCAGCCCCAGCATTTT. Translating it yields CASSQYTGAPQPQHF.